This TCR beta chain was sequenced for a study of radiation and T cells in renal cell carcinoma. Findings of the study overall: Without pretreatment biopsies, baseline tumor clonotype presence was undetermined. In blood, top tumor clones expanded by 2 weeks, shrinking by 4.

TCRdb's table, derived via immunoSEQ multiplex PCR, lists solely in-frame clones and lacks some. The top ten clones hold around 11% of a sample with under 200,000 clones, 88% of them seen once. Time point in this sample: blood 4 weeks post-SBRT, at nephrectomy. Treatment denoted: 15 Gy SBRT to primary tumor, nephrectomy 4 weeks later. Nephrectomy followed 15 Gy stereotactic body radiation by 4 weeks. The patient's renal cell carcinoma had clear cell pathology. V shed 4 bases and J shed 3 bases, with 12 bases lying between them. CDR3 length: 14 residues. Per germline, CDR1 MNHEY and CDR2 SMNVEV (reference sequence). This clone has just a few counts. Its antigen is not identified.

The sequence derives from a woman between 50 and 59 years old with renal cell carcinoma. The sample was blood, taken from a patient whose treatment included radiotherapy and nephrectomy. This rearrangement joins TRBV27 to TRBJ1-2; perhaps TRBD1 as D (5 bases). The CDR3 loop is CASSSGYLDYGYTF. The CDR3 bases are TGTGCCAGCAGTTCAGGGTATTTGGACTATGGCTACACCTTC.